A selection of T cell receptor beta chains follows, all from one sample in a study of radiotherapy plus CTLA-4 blockade in lung cancer. Here immunoSEQ multiplex PCR was the method, and the copy in TCRdb shows in-frame clones only, minus some. The sample carries about 32,000 clones, 75% to 85% recorded once. The input for sequencing was peripheral blood, taken from a patient treated with radiotherapy plus ipilimumab. The receptors derive from a human donor with non-small cell lung cancer that progressed on radiotherapy plus ipilimumab. CDR3s include the opening cysteine and the closing phenylalanine or tryptophan. The D gene is left open where the match is weak. Only part of the rows carry a size: once, few, many, or a class if the clone is expanded.

NA	TRBV6-5	11	NA	TRBJ1-1	CASSRDTEAFF	TGTGCCAGCAGTCGGGACACTGAAGCTTTCTTT
NA	TRBV6-1	14	NA	TRBJ1-2	CASSKGDAGNGYTF	TGTGCCAGCAGTAAGGGGGATGCAGGCAATGGCTACACCTTC
NA	TRBV7-9	16	NA	TRBJ1-6	CASSLLTPKDNSPLHF	TGTGCCAGCAGCTTATTGACACCTAAAGATAATTCACCCCTCCACTTT
NA	TRBV29-1	16	TRBD2	TRBJ2-1	CSVERLAGGLYNEQFF	TGCAGCGTTGAGAGACTAGCGGGGGGGCTCTACAATGAGCAGTTCTTC
once	TRBV9	14	TRBD1	TRBJ1-1	CASSVTGDYTEAFF	TGTGCCAGCAGCGTAACAGGGGACTACACTGAAGCTTTCTTT
NA	TRBV6-5	15	TRBD1	TRBJ2-3	CASRYRGQGLDTQYF	TGTGCCAGCAGATACCGGGGACAGGGGTTAGATACGCAGTATTTT
NA	TRBV5-4	15	TRBD2	TRBJ2-7	CASSPGLAGAYEQYF	TGTGCCAGCAGCCCGGGGCTAGCGGGGGCCTACGAGCAGTACTTC
NA	TRBV7-6	14	NA	TRBJ1-5	CASSPLIGVQPQHF	TGTGCCAGCAGCCCGTTGATAGGGGTCCAGCCCCAGCATTTT
NA	TRBV7-2	15	NA	TRBJ2-7	CASSRSTGSSYEQYF	TGTGCCAGCAGCCGATCCACTGGGAGCTCCTACGAGCAGTACTTC
NA	TRBV7-9	15	NA	TRBJ1-6	CASSLPGASHSPLHF	TGTGCCAGCAGCTTACCGGGAGCCTCGCATTCACCCCTCCACTTT
NA	TRBV4-3	16	TRBD2	TRBJ2-1	CASSRRGTSGGNEQFF	TGCGCCAGCAGCCGGAGAGGGACTAGCGGGGGAAATGAGCAGTTCTTC
medium-sized	TRBV4-3	16	TRBD1	TRBJ2-1	CASSHTAGQGADEQFF	TGCGCCAGCAGCCACACGGCAGGACAGGGGGCCGATGAGCAGTTCTTC
NA	TRBV5-1	13	NA	TRBJ1-3	CASSLAGGNTIYF	TGCGCCAGCAGCTTGGCAGGAGGGAACACCATATATTTT
NA	TRBV9	13	NA	TRBJ1-2	CASSQGTNYGYTF	TGTGCCAGCAGCCAGGGGACGAACTATGGCTACACCTTC
medium-sized	TRBV2	15	NA	TRBJ1-5	CASSDRSGGIGPQHF	TGTGCCAGCAGTGATCGGTCGGGAGGAATCGGGCCCCAGCATTTT
NA	TRBV29-1	15	TRBD1	TRBJ1-2	CSVRGSRDREGGYTF	TGCAGCGTAAGGGGCTCCCGGGACAGGGAAGGGGGCTACACCTTC
NA	TRBV4-1	17	TRBD2	TRBJ2-1	CASSQGGGGGASDEQFF	TGCGCCAGCAGCCAAGGGGGCGGCGGGGGGGCTTCGGATGAGCAGTTCTTC
once	TRBV14	13	NA	TRBJ2-7	CASSQLRGYEQYF	TGTGCCAGCAGCCAATTAAGGGGCTACGAGCAGTACTTC
few	TRBV6-1	13	TRBD1	TRBJ2-7	CASGDRNTYEQYF	TGTGCCAGCGGGGACAGGAACACCTACGAGCAGTACTTC
NA	TRBV13	15	TRBD1	TRBJ2-3	CASSPRGQVPDTQYF	TGTGCCAGCAGCCCCCGAGGACAGGTGCCAGATACGCAGTATTTT
NA	TRBV11-2	14	NA	TRBJ1-6	CASSFDRDNSPLHF	TGTGCCAGCAGCTTCGACAGAGATAATTCACCCCTCCACTTT
NA	TRBV7-9	13	TRBD1	TRBJ1-1	CASSLGQGTEAFF	TGTGCCAGCAGCTTAGGACAGGGCACTGAAGCTTTCTTT
NA	TRBV28	13	NA	TRBJ1-2	CASSLQQLYGYTF	TGTGCCAGCAGTTTGCAACAGCTCTATGGCTACACCTTC
NA	TRBV20-1	11	NA	TRBJ2-7	CSAENSGEQYF	TGCAGTGCCGAAAACTCGGGGGAGCAGTACTTC
NA	TRBV5-1	14	TRBD1	TRBJ1-4	CASSARDRNEKLFF	TGCGCCAGCAGCGCCAGGGACAGGAATGAAAAACTGTTTTTT
NA	TRBV7-5	13	NA	TRBJ2-5	CARSGGARETQYF	TGTGCCCGAAGCGGGGGGGCCCGGGAGACCCAGTACTTC
NA	TRBV5-1	15	NA	TRBJ1-6	CASSFHLPGGSPLHF	TGCGCCAGCAGCTTCCACCTTCCGGGGGGATCACCCCTCCACTTT
NA	TRBV19	11	NA	TRBJ1-4	CASSTGGELFF	TGTGCCAGTAGTACGGGGGGAGAACTGTTTTTT
NA	TRBV6-5	14	NA	TRBJ1-1	CASRGTTGNTEAFF	TGTGCCAGCAGAGGTACGACAGGGAACACTGAAGCTTTCTTT
NA	TRBV18	15	NA	TRBJ2-1	CASSPEVGHYNEQFF	TGTGCCAGCTCACCAGAGGTGGGTCACTACAATGAGCAGTTCTTC
NA	TRBV30	21	TRBD2	TRBJ2-4	CAWSVPIGLAGGPGSKNIQYF	TGTGCCTGGAGTGTACCAATTGGACTAGCGGGGGGGCCGGGCTCCAAAAACATTCAGTACTTC
NA	TRBV27	14	TRBD1	TRBJ1-1	CASSPTGENTEAFF	TGTGCCAGCAGTCCGACAGGGGAGAACACTGAAGCTTTCTTT
NA	TRBV6-1	12	NA	TRBJ2-1	CASRPTGYEQFF	TGTGCCAGCAGACCTACAGGGTATGAGCAGTTCTTC
NA	TRBV5-4	16	TRBD2	TRBJ2-3	CASSQGLAGGSDTQYF	TGTGCCAGCAGCCAGGGACTAGCGGGGGGGTCAGATACGCAGTATTTT
once	TRBV18	15	NA	TRBJ1-4	CASSPRRATNEKLFF	TGTGCCAGCTCACCACGGCGGGCAACTAATGAAAAACTGTTTTTT
NA	TRBV6-5	13	NA	TRBJ1-3	CASSLTGGNTIYF	TGTGCCAGCAGCCTGACAGGTGGCAACACCATATATTTT
NA	TRBV25-1	14	TRBD2	TRBJ2-5	CASSDGTSGETQYF	TGTGCCAGCAGTGACGGGACTAGTGGGGAGACCCAGTACTTC
NA	TRBV5-1	13	NA	TRBJ2-5	CASSAAPQETQYF	TGCGCCAGCAGCGCGGCACCCCAGGAGACCCAGTACTTC
NA	TRBV5-8	16	NA	TRBJ1-5	CASSPKERGSNQPQHF	TGTGCCAGCAGCCCAAAGGAAAGGGGGAGCAATCAGCCCCAGCATTTT
once	TRBV2	13	NA	TRBJ2-5	CASTKQGSETQYF	TGTGCCAGTACGAAACAGGGATCGGAGACCCAGTACTTC
NA	TRBV18	14	NA	TRBJ2-7	CASSPQGRPYEQYF	TGTGCCAGCTCACCACAGGGGCGCCCCTACGAGCAGTACTTC
NA	TRBV15	15	NA	TRBJ1-1	CATSRDRAGNTEAFF	TGTGCCACCAGCAGAGATAGAGCAGGCAACACTGAAGCTTTCTTT
NA	TRBV5-1	14	NA	TRBJ1-5	CASSPGQPNQPQHF	TGCGCCAGCAGCCCCGGACAGCCCAATCAGCCCCAGCATTTT
NA	TRBV7-9	16	NA	TRBJ2-4	CASSLLGPEAKNIQYF	TGTGCCAGCAGCTTACTGGGGCCAGAAGCCAAAAACATTCAGTACTTC
once	TRBV7-6	15	TRBD1	TRBJ2-7	CASSLETGKDYEQYF	TGTGCCAGCAGCTTGGAGACAGGGAAAGACTACGAGCAGTACTTC
few	TRBV5-1	16	TRBD2	TRBJ2-1	CASSSVAGGLGDEQFF	TGCGCCAGCAGCTCAGTAGCGGGGGGGCTAGGGGATGAGCAGTTCTTC
NA	TRBV15	18	TRBD1	TRBJ1-2	CATSRGDLGQGANYGYTF	TGTGCCACCAGCAGAGGAGACCTGGGACAGGGGGCTAACTATGGCTACACCTTC
NA	TRBV6-1	14	NA	TRBJ1-1	CASSLEGSNTEAFF	TGTGCCAGCAGTCTAGAGGGCTCGAACACTGAAGCTTTCTTT
NA	TRBV19	15	NA	TRBJ2-3	CASSLWGGEADTQYF	TGTGCCAGTAGTTTGTGGGGGGGCGAGGCAGATACGCAGTATTTT
NA	TRBV7-3	15	NA	TRBJ2-5	CASSLIGNLGETQYF	TGTGCCAGCAGCTTAATCGGGAACTTGGGGGAGACCCAGTACTTC
NA	TRBV4-1	15	NA	TRBJ1-5	CASSQRDSILVPQHF	NA
NA	TRBV6-5	14	TRBD1	TRBJ1-4	CASRKQGRGEKLFF	TGTGCCAGCAGAAAACAGGGGAGAGGGGAAAAACTGTTTTTT
NA	TRBV19	13	NA	TRBJ1-5	CASSRGGNQPQHF	TGTGCCAGTAGTAGGGGAGGGAATCAGCCCCAGCATTTT
once	TRBV19	13	TRBD1	TRBJ1-6	CATRDRGNSPLHF	TGTGCCACCCGGGACAGGGGAAATTCACCCCTCCACTTT
NA	TRBV29-1	12	TRBD1	TRBJ1-2	CSGGTGFDGYTF	TGCAGCGGTGGGACAGGGTTTGATGGCTACACCTTC
NA	TRBV16	14	TRBD2	TRBJ2-7	CASNKAGATYEQYF	TGTGCCAGCAATAAAGCGGGGGCAACCTACGAGCAGTACTTC
NA	TRBV27	16	TRBD2	TRBJ2-7	CASSPHLGAGSNEQYF	TGTGCCAGCAGTCCCCATCTAGGAGCGGGGTCCAACGAGCAGTACTTC
NA	TRBV27	13	NA	TRBJ1-2	CASSGGGSTVYTF	TGTGCCAGCAGTGGGGGGGGCAGCACTGTCTACACCTTC
NA	TRBV6-4	14	TRBD1	TRBJ2-2	CASRRQGATGELFF	TGTGCCAGCAGGAGACAGGGGGCCACCGGGGAGCTGTTTTTT
NA	TRBV7-6	15	TRBD1	TRBJ2-1	CASSLGTGERNEQFF	TGTGCCAGCAGCTTAGGGACAGGGGAGCGGAATGAGCAGTTCTTC